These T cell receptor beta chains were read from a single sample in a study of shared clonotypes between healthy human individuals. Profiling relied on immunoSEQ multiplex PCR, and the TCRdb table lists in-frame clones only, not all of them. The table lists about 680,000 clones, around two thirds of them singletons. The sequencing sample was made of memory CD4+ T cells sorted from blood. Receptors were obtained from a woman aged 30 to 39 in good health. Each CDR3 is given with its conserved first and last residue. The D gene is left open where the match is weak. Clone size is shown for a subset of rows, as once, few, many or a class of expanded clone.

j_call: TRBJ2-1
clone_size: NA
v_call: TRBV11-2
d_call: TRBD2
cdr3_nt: TGTGCCAGCAGCGCGGGACTAGTCAATGAGCAGTTCTTC
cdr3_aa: CASSAGLVNEQFF

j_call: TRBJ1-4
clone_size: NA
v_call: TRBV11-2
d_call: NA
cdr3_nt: TGTGCCAGCAGCTTAACAGGAATGGGTGAAAAACTGTTTTTT
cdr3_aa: CASSLTGMGEKLFF

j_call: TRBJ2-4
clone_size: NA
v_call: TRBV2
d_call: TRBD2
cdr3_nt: TGTGCCAGCCAAGCGGGATGGGAGGCCAAAAACATTCAGTACTTC
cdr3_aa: CASQAGWEAKNIQYF

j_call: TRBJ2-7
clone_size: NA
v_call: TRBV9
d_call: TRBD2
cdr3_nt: TGTGCCAGCAGCGTAACTAGCGGGAGCCACGAGCAGTACTTC
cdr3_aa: CASSVTSGSHEQYF

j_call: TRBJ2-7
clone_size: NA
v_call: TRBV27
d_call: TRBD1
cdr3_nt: TGTGCCAGCAGTTCGAGACAGGGGGCGGTGGTCGAGCAGTACTTC
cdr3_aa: CASSSRQGAVVEQYF

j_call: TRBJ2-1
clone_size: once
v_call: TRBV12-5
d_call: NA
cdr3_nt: TGTGCTAGTGGTTGGGGGAGTCGCAATGAGCAGTTCTTC
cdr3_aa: CASGWGSRNEQFF

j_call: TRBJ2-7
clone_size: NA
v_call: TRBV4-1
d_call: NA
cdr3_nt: TGCGCCAGCAGCCAGGCACTAGCGTCCAGGGGCGAGCAGTACTTC
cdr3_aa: CASSQALASRGEQYF

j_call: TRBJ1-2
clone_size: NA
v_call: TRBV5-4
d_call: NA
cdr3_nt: TGTGCCAGCAGCTTCACGCCGGGGGATGGCTACACCTTC
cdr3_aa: CASSFTPGDGYTF

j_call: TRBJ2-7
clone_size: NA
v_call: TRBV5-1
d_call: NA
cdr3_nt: TGCGCCAGCAGTAGGGACTTTGCGACCGAGCAGTACTTC
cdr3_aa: CASSRDFATEQYF

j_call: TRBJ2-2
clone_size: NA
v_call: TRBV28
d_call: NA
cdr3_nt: TGTGCCAGCAGGTGGGGGCAGAACACCGGGGAGCTGTTTTTT
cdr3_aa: CASRWGQNTGELFF

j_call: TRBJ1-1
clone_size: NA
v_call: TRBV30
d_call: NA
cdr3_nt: TGTGCCTGGAGTGTAACCCTAACAAGTGTAAACACTGAAGCTTTCTTT
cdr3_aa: CAWSVTLTSVNTEAFF

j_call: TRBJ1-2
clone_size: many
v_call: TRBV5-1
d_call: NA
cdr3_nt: TGCGCCAGCAGCTTGACGGGATCTTACTATGGCTACACCTTC
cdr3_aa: CASSLTGSYYGYTF

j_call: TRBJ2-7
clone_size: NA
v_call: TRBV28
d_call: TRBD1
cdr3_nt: TGTGCCAGCAGTGAGGGACAGGGTCTGCTCGAGCAGTACTTC
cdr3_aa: CASSEGQGLLEQYF

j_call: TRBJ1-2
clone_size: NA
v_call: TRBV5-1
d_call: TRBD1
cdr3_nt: TGCGCCAGCAGCCCCCGGACAGGGGATTCCTATGGCTACACCTTC
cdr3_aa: CASSPRTGDSYGYTF

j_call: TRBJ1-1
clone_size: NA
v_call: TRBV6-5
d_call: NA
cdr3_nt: TGTGCCAGTAGCCTGATGAACACTGAAGCTTTCTTT
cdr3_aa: CASSLMNTEAFF

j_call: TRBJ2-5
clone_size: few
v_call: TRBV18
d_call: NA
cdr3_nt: TGTGCCAGCTCACCCAAAACCGGCACCGAGACCCAGTACTTC
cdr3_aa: CASSPKTGTETQYF

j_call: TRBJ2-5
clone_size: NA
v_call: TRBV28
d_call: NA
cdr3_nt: TGTGCCAGCAGTTTGGGAGGGGACAGCGTGGAGACCCAGTACTTC
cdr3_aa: CASSLGGDSVETQYF

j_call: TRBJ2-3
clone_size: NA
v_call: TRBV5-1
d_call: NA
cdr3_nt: TGCGCCAGCAGCTTGGCTCAGGGGCCAAGCACAGATACGCAGTATTTT
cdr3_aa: CASSLAQGPSTDTQYF

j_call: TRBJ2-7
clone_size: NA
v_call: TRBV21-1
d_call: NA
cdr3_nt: TGTGCCAGCAGCAATGCCCGCGGGGGGCTCTACGAGCAGTACTTC
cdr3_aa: CASSNARGGLYEQYF

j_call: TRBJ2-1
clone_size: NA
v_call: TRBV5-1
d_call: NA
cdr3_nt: TGCGCCAGCAGCTTGGTCGGTTTAAGCTCCTACAATGAGCAGTTCTTC
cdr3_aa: CASSLVGLSSYNEQFF

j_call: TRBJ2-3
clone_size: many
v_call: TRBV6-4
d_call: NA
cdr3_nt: TGTGCCAGCAGTGAGGGCGGTAGCACAGATACGCAGTATTTT
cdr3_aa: CASSEGGSTDTQYF

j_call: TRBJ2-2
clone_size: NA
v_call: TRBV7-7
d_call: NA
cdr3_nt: TGTGCCAGCAGCTTCAGTGAGGGGAGCGGGGAGCTGTTTTTT
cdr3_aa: CASSFSEGSGELFF

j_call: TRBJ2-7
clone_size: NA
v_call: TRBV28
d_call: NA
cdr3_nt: TGTGCCAGCAGCCGAATCGGACAGACCTACGAGCAGTACTTC
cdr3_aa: CASSRIGQTYEQYF

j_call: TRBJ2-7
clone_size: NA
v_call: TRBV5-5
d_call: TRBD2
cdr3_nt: TGTGCCAGCAGCTTGGGCGGGAGTGGCTACGAGCAGTACTTC
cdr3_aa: CASSLGGSGYEQYF

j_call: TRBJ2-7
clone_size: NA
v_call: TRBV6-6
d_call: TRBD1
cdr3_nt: TGTGCCAGCAGTTACTCGCCGACAGGGACCAACGAGCAGTACTTC
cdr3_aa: CASSYSPTGTNEQYF